This paragraph covers one T cell receptor (beta chain) sequence. This specimen comes from a study of blood T cell repertoires in COVID-19. Across the whole study: The United States, Italy and Spain supplied acute and convalescent COVID-19 samples. From T cells, B-cell-depleted T cells, or PBMCs came the material, which was cDNA or gDNA.

Per the original methods: Amplifying reference gene primers gave estimates of nucleated cell counts. Assay used: immunoSEQ multiplex PCR; TCRdb lists only in-frame clones, some missing. V and J calls and clone size are as listed in that table; D and trimming were resolved from the DNA. There are 120,000 to 150,000 clones in the sample; more than 70% occur only once, and about 2.5% lies in the top ten. The junction had 9 bases not matched to a gene; V was cut back by 5 bases and J by 12 bases. CDR3 size: 14 residues. Per the germline V gene, CDR1 is MDHEN and CDR2 is SYDVKM. The TCR originated in a human donor in a cohort sampled during active COVID-19. The V gene is TRBV28, the J gene TRBJ2-1; 11 nucleotides match TRBD2. Sequences were obtained from peripheral blood. Here the CDR3 DNA reads TGTGCCAGCAGTCTCAGTAGCGGGAGGGTTGGGCAGTTCTTC. It codes for CASSLSSGRVGQFF.